This TCR beta chain was recovered during a study of T cell changes during pregnancy in multiple sclerosis. The germline CDR1 and CDR2 sequences are MGHRA and YSYEKL. V was cut by 0 bases and J by 3 bases, with 17 bases left in between. CDR3 length: 17 amino acids. Clones were sequenced by immunoSEQ multiplex PCR, and TCRdb holds only the in-frame ones, with some missing. Here the sample spans about 35,000 clones, roughly 93% being singletons. This chain links TRBV4-1 with TRBJ1-1; possibly TRBD1 for D (6 bases). Sequences were derived from CD4+ T cells from peripheral blood mononuclear cells, sampled in the first trimester of pregnancy. This clonotype originated in a female donor with multiple sclerosis, enrolled in a pregnancy study. CDR3 residues: CASSQDKGVRGYTEAFF. The DNA for the CDR3 is TGCGCCAGCAGCCAAGATAAGGGAGTCAGGGGTTACACTGAAGCTTTCTTT.